This T cell receptor beta chain comes out of a study of patients and donors after allogeneic stem cell transplantation. TCRdb reprocessed the RT-PCR reads with MiXCR, giving one entry per CDR3 protein. The sample carries 800,000 to 1,000,000 distinct CDR3 sequences, about a sixth recorded once. This clonotype has a handful of counts. Sequenced sample: blood, either unsorted or a sorted T cell fraction (not recorded which). The receptor was derived from a human donor who was either an allogeneic HSCT recipient or a stem cell or donor lymphocyte infusion donor (not recorded which). It is not recorded whose cells these are; they may come from a transplant donor.

As DNA, the CDR3 is TGCAGCGCCCTCGGGGGGGCCCAGGCCTATGGCTACACCTTC. The encoded protein is CSALGGAQAYGYTF. The chain couples TRBV29-1 to TRBJ1-2; a weak D match, TRBD1 (6 bases). The germline CDR1 and CDR2 sequences are SQVTM and ANQGSEA. The CDR3 is made up of 14 amino acids. Trimming took 7 bases from V and 4 from J, leaving 19 bases between them.